This paragraph covers one TCR beta chain sequence. Using immunoSEQ multiplex PCR, the repertoire was profiled, and TCRdb retains in-frame clones only, with some absent. The table shows 70,000 to 75,000 clones, with around 90% occurring only once. Germline V lookup: CDR1 SEHNR, CDR2 FQNEAQ (reference sequence). The ends lost 5 bases at V and 1 base at J; junction bases unmatched: 12. The CDR3 totals 18 residues. The data derive from a study of PD-L1 blockade in urothelial cancer. Time point described: pretreatment peripheral blood. This TCR was recovered from a man between 65 and 85 years old with urothelial cancer. Sequencing used PBMCs, obtained around atezolizumab (anti-PD-L1) treatment. The V call is TRBV7-9, the J call TRBJ2-2; 8 positions agree with TRBD1. In DNA, the CDR3 is TGTGCCAGCAGCACCCCCCGTCCCGGGACAGGGAACACCGGGGAGCTGTTTTTT. This gives the protein CASSTPRPGTGNTGELFF.